The 4 T cell receptor beta chains given below trace back to one sample, sequenced in a study of CD8+ T cells in alopecia areata. Extracted RNA was reverse transcribed into cDNA, the sequencing template. TCRdb's copy holds only in-frame clones and misses some; the assay was immunoSEQ multiplex PCR. The sample has 250,000 to 300,000 clones, about three fifths seen once; the top ten hold roughly 1.8%. The treatment: oral pan-JAK inhibitor, 5-10 mg twice daily. The sequencing used CD4+ T cells sorted from blood, collected at week 24, from a patient treated with tofacitinib. These receptors were taken from a human donor with alopecia areata.

Only a few counts were recorded for this clone. The chain joins TRBV30 to TRBJ2-1, with TRBD1 matching over 9 bases. Looked up from germline, CDR1 is GTSNPN and CDR2 is SVGIG (reference sequence). CDR3 length: 11 amino acids. J gave up 12 bases and V 0 bases, and 0 bases lay outside the gene matches. In DNA form, the CDR3 reads TGTGCCTGGAGTGTGGACAGGGGGCAGTTCTTC. Translated: CAWSVDRGQFF.

The gene calls are TRBV25-1 and TRBJ1-5, with D possibly being TRBD1 (5 bases). In germline, CDR1 is MGHDK, CDR2 SYGVNS. This CDR3 contains 14 residues. The V and J ends lost 2 bases and 7 bases respectively, with 12 bases between them. In DNA, the CDR3 is TGTGCCAGCAGTGAAGCGGGGGTTGGCCAGCCCCAGCATTTT. This sequence encodes CASSEAGVGQPQHF.

This clone has more than one count but fewer than ten. The genes are TRBV29-1 and TRBJ1-1; 7 nucleotides line up with TRBD1. CDR1 is SQVTM, CDR2 ANQGSEA, per germline. There are 13 residues in the CDR3. V shed 6 bases and J 3 bases; nucleotides not matched to a gene: 7. CDR3 nucleotides: TGCAGCGTCAGCCAGGGGGTCGACACTGAAGCTTTCTTT. Its protein is CSVSQGVDTEAFF.

This chain connects TRBV7-9 to TRBJ1-1; D is unclear. Germline V lookup: CDR1 SEHNR, CDR2 FQNEAQ (reference sequence). CDR3 length: 14 amino acids. With 1 base removed from V and 0 bases from J, the gap between germline ends came to 6 bases. CDR3 bases: TGTGCCAGCAGCTTAGAAGCGGTGAACACTGAAGCTTTCTTT. It specifies CASSLEAVNTEAFF.